These T cell receptor beta chains were read from a single sample in a study of cytomegalovirus exposure and HLA in healthy donors. Produced via immunoSEQ multiplex PCR; TCRdb's table is partial and in-frame only. The data hold about 180,000 clones, with around nine tenths observed a single time. The sample comprised PBMCs. These receptors were collected from a man younger than 30 in good health and CMV-seropositive. The CDR3 runs from the conserved cysteine through the conserved F or W. The D gene is left open where the match is weak. Rows may omit the clone size; those that give it use once, few, many or a size class.

J,D,V,size,DNA,CDR3
TRBJ1-2,-,TRBV5-6,-,TGTGCCAGCAGCTCCGTAAACTATGGCTACACCTTC,CASSSVNYGYTF
TRBJ2-1,TRBD2,TRBV4-1,-,TGCGCCAGCAGCCAACAACGTCTAGCGGCCTACAATGAGCAGTTCTTC,CASSQQRLAAYNEQFF
TRBJ2-1,-,TRBV27,-,TGTGCCAGCAGCAATTCAGGTCGGGGGAATGAGCAGTTCTTC,CASSNSGRGNEQFF
TRBJ1-2,-,TRBV9,-,TGTGCCAGCAGCGCCGGGAGGGGGAGGGCTAACTATGGCTACACCTTC,CASSAGRGRANYGYTF
TRBJ2-2,TRBD2,TRBV7-2,-,TGTGCCAGCAGGCCCGGGGGGGCAACCGGGGAGCTGTTTTTT,CASRPGGATGELFF
TRBJ2-5,-,TRBV13,-,TGTGCCAGCAGCTTAGTGCCGGGCAGGGGCGGTTTTCAAGAGACCCAGTACTTC,CASSLVPGRGGFQETQYF
TRBJ1-1,-,TRBV13,-,TGTGCCAGCAGGCCCGTTGGGGCAGCTGAAGCTTTCTTT,CASRPVGAAEAFF
TRBJ2-1,TRBD2,TRBV9,-,TGTGCCAGCAGCGTCCGGGGGGGCCTCTACAATGAGCAGTTCTTC,CASSVRGGLYNEQFF
TRBJ1-5,TRBD1,TRBV30,once,TGTGCCTGGAGTGTACAGGGGAATCAGCCCCAGCATTTT,CAWSVQGNQPQHF
TRBJ2-7,TRBD1,TRBV6-5,few,TGTGCCTCCCATGGGGACAGGGCCTACGAGCAGTACTTC,CASHGDRAYEQYF
TRBJ2-1,-,TRBV28,-,TGTGCCAGCAGTTTAGGTGGGAGGTTCTCCAATGAGCAGTTCTTC,CASSLGGRFSNEQFF
TRBJ2-2,-,TRBV7-9,once,TGTGCCAGCAGCCCCCCCTTTCCCGGGGAGCTGTTTTTT,CASSPPFPGELFF
TRBJ2-3,-,TRBV7-3,-,TGTGCCAGCAGCTTAAGGGCTGACGATACGCAGTATTTT,CASSLRADDTQYF
TRBJ2-5,TRBD1,TRBV6-6,-,TGTGCCAGCAGGACAGGGACAGAGACCCAGTACTTC,CASRTGTETQYF
TRBJ1-1,-,TRBV6-4,-,TGTGCCAGCAGTGACTCCGCAGAGAACACTGAAGCTTTCTTT,CASSDSAENTEAFF
TRBJ1-1,-,TRBV27,-,TGTGCCAGCAGTGCTAAGCTGAACACTGAAGCTTTCTTT,CASSAKLNTEAFF
TRBJ2-3,-,TRBV5-4,-,TGTGCCAGCAGCTTGGCCGGACGGGGGAGCACAGATACGCAGTATTTT,CASSLAGRGSTDTQYF
TRBJ1-1,-,TRBV11-3,-,TGTGCCAGCAGCTTAGTCGCGGGGAACACTGAAGCTTTCTTT,CASSLVAGNTEAFF
TRBJ2-7,TRBD1,TRBV11-3,once,TGTGCCAGCAGCTTACAGGGGGCTTACGAGCAGTACTTC,CASSLQGAYEQYF
TRBJ2-1,-,TRBV6-6,once,TGTGCCAGCAGTTACCCAGGGCCAAGGGAGCAGTTCTTC,CASSYPGPREQFF
TRBJ1-6,-,TRBV7-2,-,TGTGCCAGCAGCCCCCTCTACTCACCCCTCCACTTT,CASSPLYSPLHF
TRBJ2-1,-,TRBV6-5,-,TGTGCCAGCAGTTACTCTTTAGAGAAGCAGTTCTTC,CASSYSLEKQFF
TRBJ2-7,-,TRBV11-2,-,TGTGCCAGCAGCTTAAAGAGGACACAGGGCGGCTACGAGCAGTACTTC,CASSLKRTQGGYEQYF
TRBJ1-5,-,TRBV5-6,-,TGTGCCAGCAGCTATTACAGTAATCAGCCCCAGCATTTT,CASSYYSNQPQHF
TRBJ1-3,-,TRBV21-1,-,TGTGCCAGCAGCAAGGACGACTCGCCCAGCCGGGACAGGGGATATTTT,CASSKDDSPSRDRGYF
TRBJ2-3,-,TRBV5-1,-,TGCGCCAGCATCAGGGACACCAGCACAGATACGCAGTATTTT,CASIRDTSTDTQYF
TRBJ1-5,TRBD1,TRBV7-8,once,TGTGCCAGCAGCTTATCGCAGGGGGTGAGCAATCAGCCCCAGCATTTT,CASSLSQGVSNQPQHF
TRBJ2-2,TRBD2,TRBV7-2,-,TGTGCCAGCAGCGAGCGACTAGCGGGGGCCACCGGGGAGCTGTTTTTT,CASSERLAGATGELFF
TRBJ2-1,-,TRBV5-1,-,TGCGCCAGCAGCTTGTCAGAGGGCAATGAGCAGTTCTTC,CASSLSEGNEQFF
TRBJ1-1,-,TRBV7-8,-,TGTGCCAGCAGCTCACATCGACAGGAAGCGAACACTGAAGCTTTCTTT,CASSSHRQEANTEAFF
TRBJ1-2,-,TRBV19,-,TGTGCCAGTAGTATAGATCCACAGTCTGAACGCTACACCTTC,CASSIDPQSERYTF
TRBJ2-5,-,TRBV5-1,-,TGCGCCAGCAGCTTTCAATTATTACCCGCGGCGGAGACCCAGTACTTC,CASSFQLLPAAETQYF
TRBJ2-3,-,TRBV27,-,TGTGCCAGCAGAAACTTTATCGGTAGCACAGATACGCAGTATTTT,CASRNFIGSTDTQYF
TRBJ2-7,-,TRBV27,-,TGTGCCAGCACAGGCGGGGCCACATACGAGCAGTACTTC,CASTGGATYEQYF
TRBJ2-3,-,TRBV6-5,-,TGTGCCAGCAAGTACGGGAGCACAGATACGCAGTATTTT,CASKYGSTDTQYF
TRBJ2-1,-,TRBV9,-,TGTGCCAGCAGCGTAGCGGGGACCTACAATGAGCAGTTCTTC,CASSVAGTYNEQFF
TRBJ2-1,TRBD2,TRBV27,-,TGTGCCAGCGGACTAGCGCCCTACAATGAGCAGTTCTTC,CASGLAPYNEQFF
TRBJ1-1,-,TRBV6-5,-,TGTGCCAGCAGTTACTCAATAGGGAGAGAGGACACTGAAGCTTTCTTT,CASSYSIGREDTEAFF
TRBJ1-1,TRBD1,TRBV5-1,-,TGCGCCAGCAGCTTGGATGGACAGGGGGCCCAGAACACTGAAGCTTTCTTT,CASSLDGQGAQNTEAFF
TRBJ2-5,-,TRBV27,-,TGTGCCAGCAGTTTAGGCGCTAGGTCTGCCGGGGTTTGGGAGACCCAGTACTTC,CASSLGARSAGVWETQYF
TRBJ1-2,-,TRBV2,-,TGTGCCAGCAGTGGACAGGTGGATGGCTACACCTTC,CASSGQVDGYTF
TRBJ2-7,TRBD2,TRBV5-6,-,TGTGCCAGCAGCGTGCTAGCGGGGGCAGGGGAGCAGTACTTC,CASSVLAGAGEQYF
TRBJ2-3,TRBD2,TRBV27,-,TGTGCCAGCATGGGTACGTTACTAGCGGGAGAGGAGGACACAGATACGCAGTATTTT,CASMGTLLAGEEDTDTQYF
TRBJ2-1,TRBD2,TRBV5-6,-,TGTGCCAGCAGCTTGGGACTAGCGGGCCGACGGGAGCAGTTCTTC,CASSLGLAGRREQFF
TRBJ1-5,TRBD1,TRBV2,-,TGTGCCAGCAGTGAACACGGGACAGGCCTAAAACAGCCCCAGCATTTT,CASSEHGTGLKQPQHF